This T cell receptor beta chain was captured by sequencing in a study of blood T cell repertoires in COVID-19. About the study: Whether acute or convalescent, the COVID-19 samples came from the United States, Italy and Spain. Nucleic acid was either cDNA or gDNA, and it came from T cells, B-cell-depleted T cells, or PBMCs.

Authors' processing steps: Reference gene primer amplification in the assay estimated nucleated cell counts. The protocol was immunoSEQ multiplex PCR, while the TCRdb copy is restricted to in-frame clones and leaves out a portion. V, J and clone size reflect that table, while D and trimming were determined from the DNA. The sample contains 45,000 or so clones, roughly 90% of which appear only once. V was clipped by 5 bases and J by 11 bases, with 22 bases between them. CDR1 and CDR2 (germline): LNHDA, SQIVND (reference sequence). The CDR3 consists of 15 residues. This clone came up once. This sequence joins TRBV19 and TRBJ2-1; TRBD2 is a possible D gene (5 bases). Sequenced: peripheral blood. This clonotype originated in an elderly man with acute or convalescent COVID-19. The CDR3 is CASSPPGVTGSQQFF. The CDR3 bases are TGTGCCAGTAGTCCCCCCGGGGTCACCGGATCCCAGCAGTTCTTC. The full variable domain, with the rest looked up from reference TRBV19 and TRBJ2-1, is DGGITQSPKYLFRKEGQNVTLSCEQNLNHDAMYWYRQDPGQGLRLIYYSQIVNDFQKGDIAEGYSVSREKKESFPLTVTSAQKNPTAFYLCASSPPGVTGSQQFFGPGTRLTVL.